This T cell receptor (beta chain) emerged from a study of blood T cells in healthy people across ages. Next came a second PCR, run for about 6 to 12 cycles, which used a sample-barcoded 5' primer along with a J-beta primer mix. Every single cDNA molecule received a tag from a template-switch adaptor with 12 random nucleotides. From the 5' RACE reads, TCRdb called clonotypes with MiXCR, one entry per CDR3 protein. The sample records 650,000 to 1,000,000 distinct CDR3 sequences, around 34% being singletons. Overall study findings and caveats: Higher diversity, along with more naive CD4+ cells, distinguished long-lived donors from aged donors.

The V end was cut by 0 bases, the J end by 2 bases, with 16 bases between. This CDR3 region has 17 residues. The germline V gene encodes CDR1 LGHNA and CDR2 YSLEER. As regards this clonotype: Its antigen is currently unknown.

The genes are TRBV4-3 and TRBJ1-1; perhaps TRBD1 as D (5 bases). Sequencing was carried out using blood. The source of this sequence is a man aged 18 to 30 in good health. For the CDR3, the DNA is TGCGCCAGCAGCCAAGAGGGGGGAGGGTTACTAAACACTGAAGCTTTCTTT. Its translation: CASSQEGGGLLNTEAFF.